The 22 T cell receptor beta chains below were found in one sample sequenced in a study of cytomegalovirus exposure and HLA in healthy donors. Using immunoSEQ multiplex PCR, the repertoire was profiled, and TCRdb retains in-frame clones only, with some absent. The table lists tens of thousands of clones, about 85% of them singletons, with roughly 22% in the top ten. The sample comprised PBMCs. All receptors derive from a man aged 18-30 years in good health and CMV-seropositive.

The chain employs TRBV5-4 and TRBJ2-5; 11 bases agree with TRBD2. The trim removed 0 bases at V and 5 bases at J, leaving 6 bases unmatched. Germline CDR1 and CDR2: SGHNT and YYREEE (reference sequence). The CDR3 contains 16 residues. CDR3 DNA sequence: TGTGCCAGCAGCTTGGTGACTAGCGGGATGAGGGAGACCCAGTACTTC. Translating gives CASSLVTSGMRETQYF.

The chain's CDR3 is CASSDSGQGARTEAFF. The CDR3 nucleotides read TGTGCCAGCAGTGACTCGGGACAGGGGGCGCGCACTGAAGCTTTCTTT. The V gene is TRBV6-4, the J gene TRBJ1-1; 12 bases agree with TRBD1. The V segment lost 0 bases and the J segment 4 bases; nucleotides outside the gene matches: 3. The CDR3 has 16 residues. CDR1 and CDR2 from the germline V gene are MRHNA and SNTAGT.

This rearrangement joins TRBV6-5 to TRBJ2-2; 7 nucleotides line up with TRBD1. Trimming removed 4 bases from V and 4 bases from J; junction bases left unmatched: 6. Germline V gives CDR1 MNHEY, CDR2 SVGAGI. The CDR3 totals 15 residues. The CDR3 spells CASSWGQLTTGELFF. CDR3 sequence (DNA): TGTGCCAGCAGTTGGGGACAGCTCACCACCGGGGAGCTGTTTTTT.

J is TRBJ2-1 and V is TRBV5-1, with D possibly TRBD1 on 6 matching bases. From germline, CDR1 is SGHRS and CDR2 YFSETQ. Between the trimmed V and J ends, which lost 4 bases and 6 bases, there was a span of 17 bases. The CDR3 runs to 15 residues. The CDR3 region has the DNA TGCGCCAGCAGCATTACCTCAGGGGCTGGCAATGAGCAGTTCTTC. Its translation: CASSITSGAGNEQFF.

This chain links TRBV28 with TRBJ2-7; D is possibly TRBD1 (5 bases). CDR3 length: 12 amino acids. In germline, CDR1 is MDHEN, CDR2 SYDVKM. V was pared by 6 bases and J by 4 bases, with 10 bases between. In nucleotides, the CDR3 is TGTGCCAGCAGAACGACAGAATACGAGCAGTACTTC. Protein: CASRTTEYEQYF. The variable domain in full, completed from reference TRBV28 and TRBJ2-7, reads DVKVTQSSRYLVKRTGEKVFLECVQDMDHENMFWYRQDPGLGLRLIYFSYDVKMKEKGDIPEGYSVSREKKERFSLILESASTNQTSMYLCASRTTEYEQYFGPGTRLTVT.

The chain has TRBV18 and TRBJ1-5; a weak D match, TRBD1 (5 bases). The V gene lost 1 base and the J gene lost 4 bases, with 5 bases spanning the gap. The CDR3 covers 13 residues. Per germline, CDR1 KGHSH and CDR2 LQKENI. The DNA for the CDR3 is TGTGCCAGCTCACCACAGGGGAATCAGCCCCAGCATTTT. It specifies CASSPQGNQPQHF.

This chain connects TRBV27 to TRBJ1-2; D is perhaps TRBD1 (5 bases). There are 14 residues in the CDR3. CDR1 is MNHEY, CDR2 SMNVEV, per germline (reference sequence). The V and J ends lost 4 bases and 1 base respectively, with 10 bases between them. Written as DNA, the CDR3 is TGTGCCAGCAGTTCGTACAGGTTTAACTATGGCTACACCTTC. This translates into CASSSYRFNYGYTF.

The chain joins TRBV10-3 to TRBJ2-5; possibly TRBD2 for D (5 bases). With 2 bases removed from V and 4 bases from J, the gap between germline ends came to 11 bases. Germline V gives CDR1 ENHRY, CDR2 SYGVKD. The CDR3 contains 14 residues. CDR3 amino acids: CAISEAAAGETQYF. In DNA form, the CDR3 reads TGTGCCATCAGTGAGGCCGCGGCGGGAGAGACCCAGTACTTC.

This clone was picked up one time. The J gene is TRBJ1-4, the V gene TRBV5-1, with D perhaps TRBD1 (5 bases). The ends were cut back, 0 bases at V and 4 bases at J, with 7 bases in the middle. Per germline, CDR1 SGHRS and CDR2 YFSETQ. The CDR3 totals 14 residues. CDR3: CASSLGQNNEKLFF. CDR3 in DNA: TGCGCCAGCAGCTTGGGACAGAATAATGAAAAACTGTTTTTT.

The rearrangement joins TRBV18 to TRBJ2-4; 7 bases fit TRBD1. Germline CDR1 and CDR2: KGHSH and LQKENI. The CDR3 consists of 17 residues. V was clipped by 3 bases and J by 0 bases; unmatched bases: 8. CDR3 loop: CASSPWDSQLAKNIQYF. The CDR3 coding sequence is TGTGCCAGCTCACCCTGGGACAGCCAACTAGCCAAAAACATTCAGTACTTC.

This chain joins TRBV11-2 and TRBJ2-3; 15 bases match TRBD2. J was trimmed by 6 bases and V by 1 base; bases with no gene match: 2. This CDR3 is 16 amino acids long. CDR1 is SGHAT, CDR2 FQNNGV, per germline. CDR3 bases: TGTGCCAGCAGCTTAGGGACTAGCGGGAGGGGTGATACGCAGTATTTT. Protein sequence: CASSLGTSGRGDTQYF.

This chain uses TRBV5-1 with TRBJ1-1, with TRBD1 identical over 7 bases. The germline V gene encodes CDR1 SGHRS and CDR2 YFSETQ. This CDR3 contains 14 residues. Losses at the gene ends were 1 base for V and 4 bases for J; bases not matched to a gene: 4. CDR3 sequence (DNA): TGCGCCAGCAGCTTGACAGGGGCAGGCACTGAAGCTTTCTTT. Its protein product is CASSLTGAGTEAFF.

V usage is TRBV11-3 and J usage is TRBJ1-4; the match to TRBD1 covers 7 bases. V was pared by 4 bases and J by 12 bases, with 11 bases of the junction left unmatched. CDR1 and CDR2 from the germline V gene are SGHNT and YENEEA. The CDR3 has 14 residues. CDR3 amino acids: CASSSENHRGELFF. CDR3 bases: TGTGCCAGCAGCTCAGAAAACCACAGGGGAGAACTGTTTTTT.

The J gene is TRBJ2-1, the V gene TRBV29-1, with D perhaps matching TRBD2 (6 bases). This CDR3 region has 12 residues. V shed 5 bases and J shed 3 bases, with 8 bases lying between them. Germline V CDR1 and CDR2: SQVTM, ANQGSEA. The CDR3 here is CSVSGGYNEQFF. CDR3 nucleotide sequence: TGCAGCGTTTCCGGGGGCTACAATGAGCAGTTCTTC.

The chain links TRBV27 to TRBJ1-2, with a weak D call TRBD1 (5 bases). CDR1 and CDR2 from the germline V gene are MNHEY and SMNVEV (reference sequence). V lost 6 bases, J lost 7 bases, and 21 bases lay in between. The CDR3 covers 15 residues. CDR3 protein: CASSNTWGGESGYTF. CDR3 nucleotide sequence: TGTGCCAGCAGCAATACATGGGGCGGGGAGAGTGGCTACACCTTC.

This clone has ten or more counts. The chain employs TRBV5-1 and TRBJ2-2; tentative D call: TRBD1 (6 bases). V dropped 0 bases and J dropped 1 base, with 25 bases sitting between them. The CDR3 has 21 amino acids. Germline CDR1 reads SGHRS; CDR2 reads YFSETQ. The CDR3, as DNA: TGCGCCAGCAGCTTGGTTCCAGGGGCCATGGGTTACGGAGTGAACACCGGGGAGCTGTTTTTT. It codes for CASSLVPGAMGYGVNTGELFF.

This clone was counted once. CDR3 DNA: TGTGCCAGCAGTGAGGTAGCCTCACGAAGGGAGACCCAGTACTTC. Translating it yields CASSEVASRRETQYF. This sequence joins TRBV2 and TRBJ2-5; D gene ambiguous. Trimming removed 3 bases at V and 5 bases at J, with 16 bases between. This CDR3 region has 15 residues. Germline CDR1 and CDR2: SNHLY and FYNNEI.

V usage is TRBV4-1 and J usage is TRBJ2-2, with D hard to call. The length of the CDR3 is 15 residues. V was pared by 1 base and J by 5 bases, with 11 bases between. Per germline, CDR1 MGHRA and CDR2 YSYEKL. In DNA form, the CDR3 reads TGCGCCAGCAGCCAAGTCACCCCGCGGACCGGGGAGCTGTTTTTT. Amino acids: CASSQVTPRTGELFF.

The chain combines TRBV5-1 with TRBJ2-7, with D unclear. The CDR3 has 12 residues. CDR1 and CDR2 from the germline V gene are SGHRS and YFSETQ. Trimming removed 0 bases at V and 5 bases at J, with 6 bases between. The CDR3 bases are TGCGCCAGCAGCTTGGCCTACGACGAGCAGTACTTC. It is translated as CASSLAYDEQYF.

The chain recombines TRBV5-4 with TRBJ2-1; 7 bases are a match to TRBD1. CDR1 and CDR2 from the germline V gene are SGHNT and YYREEE (reference sequence). The CDR3 is made up of 14 amino acids. V shed 3 bases, J shed 5 bases, and the junction held 5 bases outside the gene matches. The CDR3 DNA follows: TGTGCCAGCAGCTCACAGGGGATCCACAATGAGCAGTTCTTC. This gives the protein CASSSQGIHNEQFF.

The chain recombines TRBV5-1 with TRBJ2-7; TRBD2 is a possible D gene (6 bases). The CDR3 sequence is 14 residues long. Between the trimmed V and J ends, which lost 0 bases and 7 bases, there was a span of 14 bases. The V gene's germline CDR1 is SGHRS and CDR2 YFSETQ. The CDR3 DNA reads TGCGCCAGCAGCTTGGGTGGAGGGGCGAGTGAGCAGTACTTC. Amino acid sequence: CASSLGGGASEQYF.

Of note for this clone: The same CDR3 arises from other DNA sequences in this sample as well. The chain employs TRBV5-1 and TRBJ2-7, with 7 bases matching TRBD1. This CDR3 comprises 14 residues. After removal of 0 bases from V and 1 base from J, the junction contained 1 base not matched to a gene. Per the germline V gene, CDR1 is SGHRS and CDR2 is YFSETQ. The CDR3 sequence: CASSLGGQSYEQYF. The CDR3 nucleotides read TGCGCCAGCAGCTTGGGGGGACAGTCCTACGAGCAGTACTTC.